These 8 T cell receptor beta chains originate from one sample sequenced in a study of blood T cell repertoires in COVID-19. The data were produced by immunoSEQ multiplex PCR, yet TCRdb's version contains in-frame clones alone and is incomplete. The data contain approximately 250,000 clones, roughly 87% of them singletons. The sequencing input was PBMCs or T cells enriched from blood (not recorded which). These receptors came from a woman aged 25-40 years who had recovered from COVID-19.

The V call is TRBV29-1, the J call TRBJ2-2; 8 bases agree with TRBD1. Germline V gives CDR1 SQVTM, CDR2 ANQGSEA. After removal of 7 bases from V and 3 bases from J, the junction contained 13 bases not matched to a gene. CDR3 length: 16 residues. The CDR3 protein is CSARIIDRGYTGELFF. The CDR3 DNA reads TGCAGCGCTAGGATTATTGACAGGGGATACACCGGGGAGCTGTTTTTT.

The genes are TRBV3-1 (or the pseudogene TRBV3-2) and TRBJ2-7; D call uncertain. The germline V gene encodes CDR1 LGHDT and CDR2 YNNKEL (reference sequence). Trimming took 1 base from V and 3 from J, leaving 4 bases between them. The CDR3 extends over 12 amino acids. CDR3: CASSQANYEQYF. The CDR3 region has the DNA TGTGCCAGCAGCCAAGCCAACTACGAGCAGTACTTC.

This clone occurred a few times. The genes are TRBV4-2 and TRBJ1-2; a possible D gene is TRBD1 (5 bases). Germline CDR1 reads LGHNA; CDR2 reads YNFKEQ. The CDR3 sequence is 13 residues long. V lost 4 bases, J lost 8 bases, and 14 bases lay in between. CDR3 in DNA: TGTGCCAGCAGCCTTTCCACCCAGGGCGGCTACACCTTC. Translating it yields CASSLSTQGGYTF.

The CDR3 protein is CASSHALEQAVNTEAFF. The CDR3 DNA reads as TGCGCCAGCAGTCACGCTCTAGAACAGGCGGTGAACACTGAAGCTTTCTTT. V gene TRBV23-1 combines with J gene TRBJ1-1, with D perhaps matching TRBD1 (5 bases). TRBV23-1 is identified as an open reading frame with a role that is uncertain. The V gene lost 3 bases and the J gene lost 0 bases, with 17 bases spanning the gap. CDR3 length equals 17 residues.

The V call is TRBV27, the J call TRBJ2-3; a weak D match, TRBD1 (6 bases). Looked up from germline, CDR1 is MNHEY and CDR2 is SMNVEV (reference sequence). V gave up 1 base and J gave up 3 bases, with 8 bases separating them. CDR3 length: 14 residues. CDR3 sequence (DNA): TGTGCCAGCAGTTTATACAGGGAGACAGATACGCAGTATTTT. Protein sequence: CASSLYRETDTQYF.

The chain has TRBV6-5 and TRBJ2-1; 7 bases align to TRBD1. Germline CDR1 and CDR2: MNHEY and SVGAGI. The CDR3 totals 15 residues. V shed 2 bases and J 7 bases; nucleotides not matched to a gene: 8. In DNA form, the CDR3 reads TGTGCCAGCAGTTACCGACTACCACAGGGGAATGAGCAGTTCTTC. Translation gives CASSYRLPQGNEQFF.

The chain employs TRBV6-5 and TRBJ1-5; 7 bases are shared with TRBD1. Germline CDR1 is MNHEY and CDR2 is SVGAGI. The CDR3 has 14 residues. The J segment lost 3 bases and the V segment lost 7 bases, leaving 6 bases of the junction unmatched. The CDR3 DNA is TGTGCCAGCACCCCTGGACAGGCCAATCAGCCCCAGCATTTT. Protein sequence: CASTPGQANQPQHF.

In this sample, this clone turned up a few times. The CDR3, as DNA: TGTGCCAGCAGTTTATCTCTATCGCCCGGGAAACTGTTTTTT. It encodes CASSLSLSPGKLFF. The J gene is TRBJ1-4, the V gene TRBV28, with D unresolved. Germline lookup yields CDR1 MDHEN and CDR2 SYDVKM. The CDR3 loop spans 14 amino acids. V lost 1 base and J lost 11, with 14 bases in between.